This is a list of T cell receptor beta chains from one sample in a study of OX40 agonist ivuxolimab in advanced cancers. Assay: immunoSEQ multiplex PCR; the TCRdb copy retains only in-frame clones and omits some. The table includes around 18,000 clones, approximately 80% detected once. The input for sequencing was CD4+ or CD8+ T cells sorted from blood, taken in a trial of the OX40 agonist ivuxolimab. Receptors were obtained from an adult with an advanced solid tumor such as melanoma, head and neck, liver or kidney cancer. CDR3s include the opening cysteine and the closing phenylalanine or tryptophan. Each record gives: J gene, clone size, D gene, V gene, CDR3 length, CDR3 protein, CDR3 DNA. A D gene is named only where the DNA matches it firmly. A row's size may be missing; if present it is once, few, many or a size class.

J gene: TRBJ2-1; clone size: .; D gene: .; V gene: TRBV29-1; CDR3 length: 14; CDR3 protein: CSVEDPTGPNEQFF; CDR3 DNA: TGCAGCGTTGAAGATCCAACAGGCCCTAATGAGCAGTTCTTC
J gene: TRBJ2-6; clone size: .; D gene: .; V gene: TRBV7-3; CDR3 length: 15; CDR3 protein: CASSFTSGGANVLTF; CDR3 DNA: TGTGCCAGCAGCTTCACCTCGGGGGGGGCCAACGTCCTGACTTTC
J gene: TRBJ2-1; clone size: .; D gene: TRBD2; V gene: TRBV28; CDR3 length: 16; CDR3 protein: CASRPRGRGLYNEQFF; CDR3 DNA: TGTGCCAGCAGACCCCGAGGGAGGGGCCTCTACAATGAGCAGTTCTTC
J gene: TRBJ1-6; clone size: once; D gene: .; V gene: TRBV5-4; CDR3 length: 15; CDR3 protein: CASSVRTANNSPLHF; CDR3 DNA: TGTGCCAGCAGCGTTCGGACGGCTAATAATTCACCCCTCCACTTT
J gene: TRBJ2-7; clone size: once; D gene: .; V gene: TRBV10-2; CDR3 length: 15; CDR3 protein: CASSESTPGRVEQYF; CDR3 DNA: TGCGCCAGCAGTGAGTCGACTCCGGGCAGAGTCGAGCAGTACTTC
J gene: TRBJ1-1; clone size: few; D gene: .; V gene: TRBV6-6; CDR3 length: 12; CDR3 protein: CASSPRDKKAFF; CDR3 DNA: TGTGCCAGCAGTCCCCGGGACAAAAAAGCTTTCTTT
J gene: TRBJ2-7; clone size: .; D gene: .; V gene: TRBV21-1; CDR3 length: 19; CDR3 protein: CASKFRLSPDRELCYEQYF; CDR3 DNA: TGTGCCAGCAAGTTTAGACTGTCCCCGGACAGGGAACTTTGCTACGAGCAGTACTTC
J gene: TRBJ2-5; clone size: .; D gene: .; V gene: TRBV27; CDR3 length: 13; CDR3 protein: CASSRDSRGPQYF; CDR3 DNA: TGTGCCAGCAGCCGGGACTCCCGTGGTCCCCAGTACTTC
J gene: TRBJ1-3; clone size: .; D gene: .; V gene: TRBV27; CDR3 length: 15; CDR3 protein: CASSLDRTVGNTIYF; CDR3 DNA: TGTGCCAGCAGCCTCGATCGGACAGTAGGAAACACCATATATTTT
J gene: TRBJ2-7; clone size: .; D gene: TRBD2; V gene: TRBV9; CDR3 length: 15; CDR3 protein: CASSPRAGGWYEQYF; CDR3 DNA: TGTGCCAGCAGCCCCCGAGCGGGAGGTTGGTACGAGCAGTACTTC
J gene: TRBJ1-1; clone size: few; D gene: TRBD1; V gene: TRBV11-3; CDR3 length: 14; CDR3 protein: CASSPGTGTTEAFF; CDR3 DNA: TGTGCCAGCAGCCCGGGGACAGGGACCACTGAAGCTTTCTTT
J gene: TRBJ1-3; clone size: .; D gene: .; V gene: TRBV28; CDR3 length: 14; CDR3 protein: CASSLAGYGNTIYF; CDR3 DNA: TGTGCCAGCAGTTTAGCAGGATATGGAAACACCATATATTTT
J gene: TRBJ2-7; clone size: once; D gene: .; V gene: TRBV27; CDR3 length: 14; CDR3 protein: CASSLDREGNEQYF; CDR3 DNA: TGTGCCAGCAGTTTAGACAGGGAGGGAAACGAGCAGTACTTC
J gene: TRBJ1-6; clone size: few; D gene: TRBD1; V gene: TRBV2; CDR3 length: 13; CDR3 protein: CASRGQGLSPLHF; CDR3 DNA: TGTGCCAGCAGGGGACAGGGGCTTTCACCCCTCCACTTT
J gene: TRBJ1-1; clone size: .; D gene: .; V gene: TRBV2; CDR3 length: 16; CDR3 protein: CASSDGTKGDNTEAFF; CDR3 DNA: TGTGCCAGCAGTGATGGGACCAAGGGGGATAACACTGAAGCTTTCTTT
J gene: TRBJ2-7; clone size: .; D gene: .; V gene: TRBV10-3; CDR3 length: 14; CDR3 protein: CAIRSRDGFYEQYF; CDR3 DNA: TGTGCCATCAGGTCCCGAGACGGATTCTACGAGCAGTACTTC
J gene: TRBJ1-1; clone size: few; D gene: .; V gene: TRBV30; CDR3 length: 11; CDR3 protein: CAWRRGTEAFF; CDR3 DNA: TGTGCCTGGAGGAGGGGGACTGAAGCTTTCTTT
J gene: TRBJ2-7; clone size: once; D gene: TRBD1; V gene: TRBV5-1; CDR3 length: 14; CDR3 protein: CASGREGARYEQYF; CDR3 DNA: TGCGCCAGCGGTCGCGAGGGGGCCCGCTACGAGCAGTACTTC
J gene: TRBJ2-3; clone size: .; D gene: .; V gene: TRBV7-6; CDR3 length: 14; CDR3 protein: CASSLAGRSETQYF; CDR3 DNA: TGTGCCAGCAGCTTAGCGGGACGTTCTGAAACGCAGTATTTT
J gene: TRBJ2-6; clone size: .; D gene: .; V gene: TRBV6-4; CDR3 length: 14; CDR3 protein: CASRDDSGANVLTF; CDR3 DNA: TGTGCCAGCAGAGACGACTCTGGGGCCAACGTCCTGACTTTC
J gene: TRBJ2-7; clone size: .; D gene: TRBD2; V gene: TRBV7-3; CDR3 length: 16; CDR3 protein: CAGPVRTSESSYEQYF; CDR3 DNA: TGTGCCGGCCCTGTCCGGACTAGCGAAAGCTCCTACGAGCAGTACTTC
J gene: TRBJ2-2; clone size: once; D gene: .; V gene: TRBV6-1; CDR3 length: 16; CDR3 protein: CASSEVWAEGTGELFF; CDR3 DNA: TGTGCCAGCAGTGAAGTTTGGGCAGAAGGGACCGGGGAGCTGTTTTTT
J gene: TRBJ2-7; clone size: few; D gene: .; V gene: TRBV6-6; CDR3 length: 14; CDR3 protein: CASRDWSASYEQYF; CDR3 DNA: TGTGCCAGCAGGGATTGGTCAGCCTCCTACGAGCAGTACTTC
J gene: TRBJ2-2; clone size: .; D gene: TRBD2; V gene: TRBV11-3; CDR3 length: 17; CDR3 protein: CASSLRGGSLNTGELFF; CDR3 DNA: TGTGCCAGCAGCTTAAGGGGCGGGAGTTTGAACACCGGGGAGCTGTTTTTT
J gene: TRBJ2-2; clone size: .; D gene: .; V gene: TRBV28; CDR3 length: 15; CDR3 protein: CASSIGGLNTGELFF; CDR3 DNA: TGTGCCAGCAGTATTGGGGGACTGAACACCGGGGAGCTGTTTTTT
J gene: TRBJ2-7; clone size: .; D gene: TRBD2; V gene: TRBV4-1; CDR3 length: 14; CDR3 protein: CASSTSGSVDEQYF; CDR3 DNA: TGCGCCAGCAGCACTAGCGGGAGTGTCGACGAGCAGTACTTC
J gene: TRBJ2-5; clone size: once; D gene: .; V gene: TRBV2; CDR3 length: 13; CDR3 protein: CASSGTVQETQYF; CDR3 DNA: TGTGCCAGCAGTGGGACAGTCCAAGAGACCCAGTACTTC
J gene: TRBJ2-2; clone size: .; D gene: TRBD2; V gene: TRBV7-9; CDR3 length: 17; CDR3 protein: CASSPGLAGGNTGELFF; CDR3 DNA: TGTGCCAGCAGCCCCGGACTAGCGGGGGGGAACACCGGGGAGCTGTTTTTT
J gene: TRBJ1-5; clone size: once; D gene: .; V gene: TRBV18; CDR3 length: 13; CDR3 protein: CASFRTLNQPQHF; CDR3 DNA: TGTGCCAGCTTCCGGACCCTTAATCAGCCCCAGCATTTT
J gene: TRBJ1-4; clone size: .; D gene: .; V gene: TRBV10-3; CDR3 length: 13; CDR3 protein: CAISGRLNEKLFF; CDR3 DNA: TGTGCCATCAGTGGCAGATTAAATGAAAAACTGTTTTTT
J gene: TRBJ2-3; clone size: .; D gene: TRBD1; V gene: TRBV28; CDR3 length: 15; CDR3 protein: CASRTDRGSTDTQYF; CDR3 DNA: TGTGCCAGCAGAACTGACAGGGGGTCCACAGATACGCAGTATTTT
J gene: TRBJ1-1; clone size: once; D gene: .; V gene: TRBV4-3; CDR3 length: 14; CDR3 protein: CASSQDPREGPAFF; CDR3 DNA: TGCGCCAGCAGCCAAGATCCCCGCGAGGGCCCAGCTTTCTTT
J gene: TRBJ2-1; clone size: few; D gene: TRBD2; V gene: TRBV4-3; CDR3 length: 18; CDR3 protein: CASSQETRSGGAVLEQFF; CDR3 DNA: TGCGCCAGCAGCCAAGAGACAAGAAGCGGGGGGGCGGTCCTCGAGCAGTTCTTC
J gene: TRBJ2-7; clone size: .; D gene: .; V gene: TRBV2; CDR3 length: 13; CDR3 protein: CASSEQSTYEQYF; CDR3 DNA: TGTGCCAGCAGTGAACAAAGCACCTACGAGCAGTACTTC
J gene: TRBJ1-5; clone size: .; D gene: .; V gene: TRBV11-2; CDR3 length: 15; CDR3 protein: CASSRDGTINQPQHF; CDR3 DNA: TGTGCCAGCAGCCGGGACGGAACAATCAATCAGCCCCAGCATTTT
J gene: TRBJ1-2; clone size: few; D gene: TRBD1; V gene: TRBV28; CDR3 length: 15; CDR3 protein: CASNDRDRGIYGYTF; CDR3 DNA: TGTGCCAGCAACGACCGGGACAGGGGAATCTATGGCTACACCTTC
J gene: TRBJ1-5; clone size: .; D gene: .; V gene: TRBV19; CDR3 length: 13; CDR3 protein: CASRRDGNQPQHF; CDR3 DNA: TGTGCCAGCAGGCGGGACGGAAATCAGCCCCAGCATTTT
J gene: TRBJ1-2; clone size: .; D gene: .; V gene: TRBV10-3; CDR3 length: 15; CDR3 protein: CAITRDPTSNYGYTF; CDR3 DNA: TGTGCCATCACCCGGGACCCGACGTCTAACTATGGCTACACCTTC
J gene: TRBJ2-5; clone size: .; D gene: .; V gene: TRBV5-4; CDR3 length: 14; CDR3 protein: CASSLEQPQETQYF; CDR3 DNA: TGTGCCAGCAGCTTGGAGCAACCTCAAGAGACCCAGTACTTC